These 14 T cell receptor beta chains came from one sample sequenced in a study of radiotherapy plus CTLA-4 blockade in lung cancer. The method was immunoSEQ multiplex PCR; TCRdb's version includes in-frame clones alone and lacks a portion of them. The sample lists 23,000 or so clones, roughly 70% occurring once. The specimen was peripheral blood, collected from a patient treated with radiotherapy plus ipilimumab. Receptors originate from a human donor with non-small cell lung cancer whose response to radiotherapy plus ipilimumab could not be evaluated.

The rearrangement links TRBV7-9 to TRBJ1-2; the D gene is possibly TRBD1 (5 bases). This CDR3 is 14 amino acids long. Looked up from germline, CDR1 is SEHNR and CDR2 is FQNEAQ (reference sequence). Trimming removed 0 bases at V and 2 bases at J, with 7 bases between. This CDR3 is CASSLAAGNYGYTF. DNA of the CDR3: TGTGCCAGCAGCTTAGCGGCAGGGAACTATGGCTACACCTTC.

The chain carries TRBV4-2 and TRBJ1-3; 8 bases are shared with TRBD1. Germline assignment: CDR1 LGHNA and CDR2 YNFKEQ. The junction had 12 bases not matched to a gene; V was cut back by 5 bases and J by 0 bases. The CDR3 totals 18 residues. For the CDR3, the DNA is TGTGCCAGCAGCGGTAAGGCAACAGGGGGATCCTCTGGAAACACCATATATTTT. This codes for CASSGKATGGSSGNTIYF.

V gene TRBV28 combines with J gene TRBJ1-2; 8 bases are a match to TRBD1. V lost 3 bases to trimming and J lost 7 bases; unmatched junction nucleotides: 4. CDR1 is MDHEN, CDR2 SYDVKM, per germline. The CDR3 is 13 amino acids. The CDR3 reads CASSFQGASGYTF. In nucleotides, the CDR3 is TGTGCCAGCAGTTTTCAGGGGGCAAGTGGCTACACCTTC.

The CDR3: CASGGESPGELFF. In nucleotides, the CDR3 is TGTGCCTCGGGGGGAGAAAGCCCCGGGGAGCTGTTTTTT. This chain links TRBV2 with TRBJ2-2; 7 bases line up with TRBD2. CDR1 SNHLY and CDR2 FYNNEI come from the germline V gene. V shed 11 bases and J 6 bases; nucleotides not matched to a gene: 9. The CDR3 totals 13 residues.

The chain couples TRBV7-2 to TRBJ1-3, with a weak D call TRBD1 (5 bases). This CDR3 has 14 residues. Trimming cost V 3 bases and J 3 bases, with 9 bases left between them. The germline CDR1 and CDR2 sequences are SGHTA and FQGNSA. The CDR3, as DNA: TGTGCCAGCAGCTTTGGGGGGTTTGGAAACACCATATATTTT. It is translated as CASSFGGFGNTIYF.

The V and J genes are TRBV27 and TRBJ2-3, with D possibly being TRBD2 (5 bases). The CDR3 loop spans 15 amino acids. V lost 0 bases to trimming and J lost 0 bases, with 7 bases between them. Germline CDR1 reads MNHEY; CDR2 reads SMNVEV (reference sequence). CDR3 sequence: CASSLSGASTDTQYF. In DNA, the CDR3 is TGTGCCAGCAGTTTATCGGGAGCTAGCACAGATACGCAGTATTTT.

This chain connects TRBV5-1 to TRBJ2-5; D is possibly TRBD2 (7 bases). Per germline, CDR1 SGHRS and CDR2 YFSETQ. Trimming took off 4 bases at V and 1 base at J, with 14 bases between the two ends. The CDR3 extends over 15 amino acids. The CDR3 sequence: CASSGGGSFQETQYF. DNA for the CDR3: TGCGCCAGCAGCGGGGGCGGGAGTTTCCAAGAGACCCAGTACTTC.

In this sample, this clone turned up a few times. The chain couples TRBV2 to TRBJ2-1; 8 bases fit TRBD2. The germline V gene has CDR1 SNHLY and CDR2 FYNNEI. Trimming cost V 6 bases and J 0 bases; bases outside gene matches: 7. The CDR3 spans 16 residues. As DNA, the CDR3 is TGTGCCAGCAGGACTAGCGTCGGAAGCTCCTACAATGAGCAGTTCTTC. Protein sequence: CASRTSVGSSYNEQFF.

V usage is TRBV5-1 and J usage is TRBJ1-1, with D perhaps matching TRBD1 (6 bases). V was cut by 5 bases and J by 4 bases, with 12 bases left in between. Looked up from germline, CDR1 is SGHRS and CDR2 is YFSETQ. The CDR3 runs to 13 residues. Here the CDR3 DNA reads TGCGCCAGCAGACGGGACATAAGCACTGAAGCTTTCTTT. This codes for CASRRDISTEAFF.

The chain is built from TRBV5-5 and TRBJ2-1; the D gene is possibly TRBD2 (6 bases). Germline assignment: CDR1 SGHKS and CDR2 YYEKEE (reference sequence). The V end lost 2 bases, the J end lost 10 bases, and 13 bases lay between the germline ends. The length of the CDR3 is 13 residues. The DNA for the CDR3 is TGTGCCAGCAGCTTCTTTTCGGAGGGGGAGCAGTTCTTC. Translated: CASSFFSEGEQFF. Filled out from reference TRBV5-5 and TRBJ2-1, the complete variable domain reads DAGVTQSPTHLIKTRGQQVTLRCSPISGHKSVSWYQQVLGQGPQFIFQYYEKEERGRGNFPDRFSARQFPNYSSELNVNALLLGDSALYLCASSFFSEGEQFFGPGTRLTVL.

The rearrangement joins TRBV6-5 to TRBJ1-2; TRBD1 matches 7 bases. CDR1 is MNHEY and CDR2 is SVGAGI in the germline V gene. After removal of 6 bases from V and 8 bases from J, the junction contained 12 bases not matched to a gene. The CDR3 is made up of 14 amino acids. CDR3 coding DNA: TGTGCCAGCAGCCGGGACAGACGAATGGGCGGCTACACCTTC. Its protein is CASSRDRRMGGYTF.

The chain recombines TRBV19 with TRBJ1-2, with 8 bases identical to TRBD1. V was clipped by 6 bases and J by 2 bases; unmatched bases: 5. CDR1 and CDR2 from the germline V gene are LNHDA and SQIVND (reference sequence). This CDR3 is built from 14 residues. CDR3: CASRRTGNNYGYTF. The CDR3 bases are TGTGCCAGTAGGCGGACAGGGAACAACTATGGCTACACCTTC. The complete variable domain, with remaining parts taken from reference TRBV19 and TRBJ1-2, reads DGGITQSPKYLFRKEGQNVTLSCEQNLNHDAMYWYRQDPGQGLRLIYYSQIVNDFQKGDIAEGYSVSREKKESFPLTVTSAQKNPTAFYLCASRRTGNNYGYTFGSGTRLTVV.

This chain joins TRBV9 and TRBJ2-1; weak D call: TRBD2 (6 bases). Trimming took 4 bases from V and 3 from J, leaving 11 bases between them. CDR3 length: 14 amino acids. Germline V CDR1 and CDR2: SGDLS, YYNGEE. CDR3: CASSPGEDYNEQFF. The CDR3 DNA follows: TGTGCCAGCAGCCCGGGGGAGGACTACAATGAGCAGTTCTTC.

V and J are TRBV5-6 and TRBJ2-7; TRBD2 aligns across 9 bases. The V gene end was trimmed by 4 bases and the J gene end by 5 bases; junction bases not matched to a gene: 13. CDR1 is SGHDT and CDR2 is YYEEEE in the germline V gene. The CDR3 totals 16 residues. The CDR3 DNA follows: TGTGCCAGCAGCCACCGTGGGGTAGCGGGAGCCCACGAGCAGTACTTC. It is translated as CASSHRGVAGAHEQYF.